This TCR beta chain was identified during a study of stem cell transplantation in POMP-related autoinflammatory disease. Overall study findings and caveats: In PRAID patients, the number of distinct TRB V-J gene pairings was restricted.

Clones were sequenced by immunoSEQ multiplex PCR, and TCRdb holds only the in-frame ones, with some missing. Among tens of thousands of clones listed, approximately 78% were seen once. To note about this clone: Its antigen is currently unknown.

Germline CDR1 MDHEN, CDR2 SYDVKM. The CDR3 extends over 14 amino acids. V was shortened by 3 bases and J by 7 bases, with 12 bases between the two germline ends. The TCR was taken from a human donor with POMP-related autoinflammation and immune dysregulation (PRAID). This chain uses TRBV28 with TRBJ1-4; tentative D call: TRBD1 (5 bases). The specimen comprised CD4+ T cells from PBMCs, sampled before stem cell transplantation. CDR3 DNA: TGTGCCAGCAGTTTGGGGGGGACGGGTGAAAAACTGTTTTTT. Translated: CASSLGGTGEKLFF.